This entry features one T cell receptor beta chain sequence. The V end lost 2 bases, the J end lost 3 bases, and 16 bases lay between the germline ends. Germline V gives CDR1 LNHDA, CDR2 SQIVND (reference sequence). The CDR3 is 16 amino acids. This sample stems from a study of blood T cell repertoires in COVID-19. Overall study: There were acute and convalescent COVID-19 samples, and they came from the United States, Italy and Spain. In each case, the material was cDNA or gDNA derived from T cells, B-cell-depleted T cells, or PBMCs.

Authors' processing steps: Amplification with reference gene primers provided the estimates of nucleated cell counts. Only in-frame clones appear in the TCRdb table, and some are missing; sequencing was by immunoSEQ multiplex PCR. The D gene and trimming were derived from the DNA, and the V and J assignments and clone size from that table. The data hold 55,000 to 65,000 clones, with around three quarters observed a single time. This TCR was recovered from a man between 60 and 75 years old with acute or convalescent COVID-19. The sample consisted of peripheral blood. V and J are TRBV19 and TRBJ1-1, with D possibly matching TRBD1 (6 bases). The DNA of the CDR3 is TGTGCCAGTAGTATAAGAACGCACAGGGTGGACACTGAAGCTTTCTTT. It is translated as CASSIRTHRVDTEAFF.